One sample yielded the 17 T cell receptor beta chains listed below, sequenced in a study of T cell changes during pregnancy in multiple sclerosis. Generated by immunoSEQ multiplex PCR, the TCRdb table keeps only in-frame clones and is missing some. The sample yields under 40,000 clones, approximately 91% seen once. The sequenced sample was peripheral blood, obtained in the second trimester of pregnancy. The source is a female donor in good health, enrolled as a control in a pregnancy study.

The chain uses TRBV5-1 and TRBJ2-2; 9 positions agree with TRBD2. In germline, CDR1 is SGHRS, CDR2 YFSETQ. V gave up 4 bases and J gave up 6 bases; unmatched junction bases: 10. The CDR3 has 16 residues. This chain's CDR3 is CASSLTGTSLPGELFF. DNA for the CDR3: TGCGCCAGCAGCCTGACCGGGACTAGCCTTCCCGGGGAGCTGTTTTTT.

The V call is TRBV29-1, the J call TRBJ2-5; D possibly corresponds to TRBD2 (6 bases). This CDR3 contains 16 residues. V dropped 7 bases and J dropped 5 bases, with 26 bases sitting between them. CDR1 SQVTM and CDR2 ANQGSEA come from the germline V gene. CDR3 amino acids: CSARRTGQRGGETQYF. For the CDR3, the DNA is TGCAGCGCTCGCCGGACTGGCCAACGAGGAGGGGAGACCCAGTACTTC.

Here the CDR3 reads CASSEQGHTGELFF. For the CDR3, the DNA is TGTGCCAGCAGTGAACAGGGGCACACCGGGGAGCTGTTTTTT. V is TRBV25-1 and J is TRBJ2-2, with D maybe TRBD1 (6 bases). V lost 2 bases and J 3 bases, leaving 7 bases between the germline ends. The germline V gene encodes CDR1 MGHDK and CDR2 SYGVNS. The CDR3 totals 14 residues.

DNA for the CDR3: TGCGCCAGCAGCCAAGAGGGCGGGCGGGCTGAAGCTTTCTTT. Amino acid sequence: CASSQEGGRAEAFF. The chain has TRBV4-1 and TRBJ1-1, with D unresolved. The CDR3 is 14 amino acids. Germline V lookup: CDR1 MGHRA, CDR2 YSYEKL. V was clipped by 0 bases and J by 6 bases, with 11 bases between them.

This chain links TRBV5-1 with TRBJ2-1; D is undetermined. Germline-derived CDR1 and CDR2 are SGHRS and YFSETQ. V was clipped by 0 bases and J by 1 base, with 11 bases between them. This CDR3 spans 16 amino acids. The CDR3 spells CASSLDARPSYNEQFF. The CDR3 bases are TGCGCCAGCAGCTTGGATGCGCGTCCTTCCTACAATGAGCAGTTCTTC.

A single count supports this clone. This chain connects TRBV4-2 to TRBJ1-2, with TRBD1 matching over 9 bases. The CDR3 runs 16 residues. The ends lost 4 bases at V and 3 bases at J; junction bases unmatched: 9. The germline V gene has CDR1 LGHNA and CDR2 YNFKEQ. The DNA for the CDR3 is TGTGCCAGCAGCCTACCACAGGGGGCCGGGGACTATGGCTACACCTTC. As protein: CASSLPQGAGDYGYTF.

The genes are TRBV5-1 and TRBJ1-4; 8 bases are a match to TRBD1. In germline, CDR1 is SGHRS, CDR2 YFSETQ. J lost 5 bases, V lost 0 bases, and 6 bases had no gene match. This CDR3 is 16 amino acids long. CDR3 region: CASSLAGTGQNEKLFF. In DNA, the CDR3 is TGCGCCAGCAGCTTGGCGGGGACAGGACAGAATGAAAAACTGTTTTTT.

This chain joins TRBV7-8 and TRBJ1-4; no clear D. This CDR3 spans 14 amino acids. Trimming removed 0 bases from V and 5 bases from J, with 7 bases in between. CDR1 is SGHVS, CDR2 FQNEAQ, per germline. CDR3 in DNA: TGTGCCAGCAGCTTAGCCCTCTCCAATGAAAAACTGTTTTTT. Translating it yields CASSLALSNEKLFF.

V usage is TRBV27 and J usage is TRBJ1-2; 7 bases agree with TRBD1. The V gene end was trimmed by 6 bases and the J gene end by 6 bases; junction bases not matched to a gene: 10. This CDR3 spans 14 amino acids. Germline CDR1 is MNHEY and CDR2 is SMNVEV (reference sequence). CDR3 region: CASRINQGDNGYTF. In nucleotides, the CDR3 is TGTGCCAGCAGAATAAACCAGGGGGATAATGGCTACACCTTC.

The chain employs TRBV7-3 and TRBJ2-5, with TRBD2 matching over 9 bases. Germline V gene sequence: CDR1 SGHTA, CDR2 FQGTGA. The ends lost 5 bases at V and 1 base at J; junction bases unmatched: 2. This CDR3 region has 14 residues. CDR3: CASSAGGAQETQYF. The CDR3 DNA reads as TGTGCCAGCAGCGCGGGGGGGGCCCAAGAGACCCAGTACTTC. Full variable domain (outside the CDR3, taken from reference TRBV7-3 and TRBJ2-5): GAGVSQTPSNKVTEKGKYVELRCDPISGHTALYWYRQSLGQGPEFLIYFQGTGAADDSGLPNDRFFAVRPEGSVSTLKIQRTERGDSAVYLCASSAGGAQETQYFGPGTRLLVL.

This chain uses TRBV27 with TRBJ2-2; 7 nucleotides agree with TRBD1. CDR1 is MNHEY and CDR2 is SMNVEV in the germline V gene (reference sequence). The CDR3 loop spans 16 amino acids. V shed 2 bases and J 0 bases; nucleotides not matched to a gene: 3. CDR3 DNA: TGTGCCAGCAGTTTAGCAGGGACAGCGAACACCGGGGAGCTGTTTTTT. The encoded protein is CASSLAGTANTGELFF.

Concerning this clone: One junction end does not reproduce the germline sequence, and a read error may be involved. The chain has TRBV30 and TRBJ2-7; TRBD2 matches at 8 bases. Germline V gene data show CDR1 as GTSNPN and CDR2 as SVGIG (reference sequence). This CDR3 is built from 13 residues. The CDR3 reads CAWSVLPAGALNF. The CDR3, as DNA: TGTGCCTGGAGTGTACTGCCAGCGGGGGCCCTGAACTTC.

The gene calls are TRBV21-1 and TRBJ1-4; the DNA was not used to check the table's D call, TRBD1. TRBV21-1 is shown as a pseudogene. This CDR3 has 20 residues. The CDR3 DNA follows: TGTGCCAGCAGCGCAACGATCCACCGAAGAAAACATCTTACTAATGAAAAACTGTTTTTT. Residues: CASSATIHRRKHLTNEKLFF.

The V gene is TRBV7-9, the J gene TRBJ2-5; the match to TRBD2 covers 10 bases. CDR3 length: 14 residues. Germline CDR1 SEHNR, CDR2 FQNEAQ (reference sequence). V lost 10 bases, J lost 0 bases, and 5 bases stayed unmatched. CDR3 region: CATRTSGNQETQYF. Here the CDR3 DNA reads TGTGCCACGAGAACTAGCGGGAACCAAGAGACCCAGTACTTC.

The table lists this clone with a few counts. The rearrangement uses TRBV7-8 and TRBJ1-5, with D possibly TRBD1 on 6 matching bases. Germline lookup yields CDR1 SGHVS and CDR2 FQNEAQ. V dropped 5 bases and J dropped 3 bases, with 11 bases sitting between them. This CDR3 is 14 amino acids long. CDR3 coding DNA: TGTGCCAGCAGCCCACGGGACATCAATCAGCCCCAGCATTTT. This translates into CASSPRDINQPQHF.

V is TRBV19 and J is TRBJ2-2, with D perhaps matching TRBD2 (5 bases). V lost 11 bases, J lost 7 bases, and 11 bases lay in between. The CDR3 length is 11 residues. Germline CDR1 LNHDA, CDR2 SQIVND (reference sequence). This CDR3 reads CAGEGSGELFF. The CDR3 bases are TGTGCCGGAGAGGGAAGCGGGGAGCTGTTTTTT.

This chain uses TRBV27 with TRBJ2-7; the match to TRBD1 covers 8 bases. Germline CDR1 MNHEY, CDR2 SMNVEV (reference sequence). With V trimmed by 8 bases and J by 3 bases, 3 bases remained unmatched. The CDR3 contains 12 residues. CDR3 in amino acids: CASRTGSYEQYF. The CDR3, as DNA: TGTGCCAGCCGGACAGGGAGCTACGAGCAGTACTTC.